This T cell receptor beta chain was retrieved from a study of long-term antiretroviral therapy in people with HIV. People in the study who had HIV all got their treatment in the United States. Version v3.0 of the immunoSEQ assay was performed at survey level. Using immunoSEQ multiplex PCR, the repertoire was profiled, and TCRdb retains in-frame clones only, with some absent. The sample shows about 20,000 clones, 80% to 90% of them seen only once. Trimming took 7 bases from V and 8 from J, leaving 10 bases between them. In germline, CDR1 is SGHRS, CDR2 YFSETQ. CDR3 length equals 11 residues. Study-wide points: It was observed that HIV repertoires exhibited narrower CDR3 length ranges than controls. ART-treated samples gained diversity yet remained below transplant donor controls.

On this clone: Its antigen is as yet unknown.

The chain combines TRBV5-1 with TRBJ2-1; possible D gene TRBD2, 6 bases. The starting material was unsorted PBMCs, obtained 4.2 years after starting antiretroviral therapy. This TCR came from a man between 45 and 60 years old with HIV. The CDR3 DNA reads TGCGCCAGCCGTAGCGGATATGAGCAGTTCTTC. Amino acids: CASRSGYEQFF.